This T cell receptor (beta chain) was identified in a study of control samples from healthy donors and cancer patients. The CDR3 sequence is 15 residues long. V lost 6 bases to trimming and J lost 8 bases, with 19 bases between them. The V gene's germline CDR1 is SEHNR and CDR2 FQNEAQ (reference sequence). Measured with immunoSEQ multiplex PCR; TCRdb has only the in-frame clones, and not every one. The repertoire has over 110,000 clones, roughly 90% of them found once; the top ten carry about 11%. Sequenced input: blood. The receptor was derived from a man aged 25-45 years in good health. The chain links TRBV7-9 to TRBJ1-4; no reliable D call. The CDR3 protein is CASRSGRRVDEKLFF. CDR3 in DNA: TGTGCCAGCAGATCTGGGCGTAGGGTGGACGAAAAACTGTTTTTT.